The 23 T cell receptor beta chains reported below all come from one sample, sequenced in a study of blood T cells in healthy people across ages. The authors ran a second PCR of 7 to 11 cycles using a sample-barcoded 5' primer and a J-beta primer mix. TCRdb passed the 5' RACE reads through MiXCR, listing each CDR3 protein once. There are 710,000 or so distinct CDR3 sequences in the sample; approximately 22% occur only once, and roughly 22% lies in the top ten. Source material: blood. The receptor set was obtained from a man between 65 and 79 years old in good health.

This clonotype was seen a handful of times. The chain uses TRBV28 and TRBJ1-5; no clear D gene. With 2 bases removed from V and 5 bases from J, the gap between germline ends came to 10 bases. CDR1 and CDR2 (germline): MDHEN, SYDVKM. The CDR3 has 14 residues. The CDR3 region has the DNA TGTGCCAGCAGTTTAAGAGACCCGTATCAGCCCCAGCATTTT. It yields the protein CASSLRDPYQPQHF. Based on the CDR3 plus reference TRBV28 and TRBJ1-5, the full variable domain is DVKVTQSSRYLVKRTGEKVFLECVQDMDHENMFWYRQDPGLGLRLIYFSYDVKMKEKGDIPEGYSVSREKKERFSLILESASTNQTSMYLCASSLRDPYQPQHFGDGTRLSIL.

The J gene is TRBJ2-1, the V gene TRBV20-1; 9 bases map to TRBD2. The ends lost 6 bases at V and 6 bases at J; junction bases unmatched: 3. The length of the CDR3 is 12 residues. CDR1 is DFQATT, CDR2 SNEGSKA, per germline (reference sequence). The CDR3 loop is CSASTSGNEQFF. The DNA of the CDR3 is TGCAGTGCCTCGACTAGCGGCAATGAGCAGTTCTTC.

There are a few counts of this clonotype. The chain couples TRBV18 to TRBJ2-1; D gene ambiguous. The DNA matches TRBJ2-5 better at its end, which makes the J call doubtful. CDR1 KGHSH and CDR2 LQKENI come from the germline V gene. This CDR3 has 13 amino acids. The CDR3 sequence is CASSRPQGETQYF. The CDR3 DNA is TGTGCCAGCTCACGGCCCCAAGGGGAGACCCAGTACTTC.

This chain joins TRBV5-1 and TRBJ1-1; 7 bases match TRBD1. CDR1 and CDR2 from the germline V gene are SGHRS and YFSETQ. CDR3 length equals 13 residues. V lost 2 bases to trimming and J lost 4 bases; unmatched junction nucleotides: 2. CDR3 protein: CASSFRDSTEAFF. The CDR3 DNA reads as TGCGCCAGCAGCTTCCGGGACAGCACTGAAGCTTTCTTT.

This rearrangement joins TRBV19 to TRBJ2-5; 14 nucleotides line up with TRBD2. The J call is uncertain, as TRBJ2-1 better fits the DNA end. This CDR3 has 15 amino acids. CDR1 is LNHDA and CDR2 is SQIVND in the germline V gene (reference sequence). For the CDR3, the DNA is TGTGCCAGTAGTGAGGGACTAGCGGGAGAGCATGAGCAGTTCTTC. This sequence encodes CASSEGLAGEHEQFF.

This clonotype was detected a few times. The chain joins TRBV18 to TRBJ2-5, with D possibly TRBD1 on 5 matching bases. With 6 bases removed from V and 2 bases from J, the gap between germline ends came to 10 bases. CDR3 length: 13 amino acids. Germline CDR1 is KGHSH and CDR2 is LQKENI. The CDR3 is CASSKGLQETQYF. In nucleotides, the CDR3 is TGTGCCAGCTCTAAGGGGCTACAAGAGACCCAGTACTTC.

This sequence joins TRBV19 and TRBJ2-1; D unclear. The CDR3 loop spans 15 amino acids. CDR1 is LNHDA and CDR2 is SQIVND in the germline V gene (reference sequence). The V gene lost 2 bases and the J gene lost 0 bases, with 8 bases spanning the gap. As DNA, the CDR3 is TGTGCCAGTAGTATAAGGGCAAACTCCTACAATGAGCAGTTCTTC. This sequence encodes CASSIRANSYNEQFF.

A note on this clonotype: A read error may account for a junction end that differs from germline. J is TRBJ2-6 and V is TRBV5-1; TRBD2 matches at 8 bases. Germline loops: CDR1 SGHRS, CDR2 YFSETQ. This CDR3 contains 16 residues. CDR3 in amino acids: CASSLLAGSGANVLTF. CDR3 DNA sequence: TGCGCCAGTAGCTTGTTAGCGGGGTCTGGGGCCAACGTCCTGACTTTC.

The rearrangement uses TRBV14 and TRBJ2-5; possible D gene TRBD2, 6 bases. Trimming removed 0 bases at V and 3 bases at J, with 8 bases between. This CDR3 contains 14 residues. CDR1 is SGHDN and CDR2 is FVKESK in the germline V gene. DNA of the CDR3: TGTGCCAGCAGCCAAGATGAGCGGGAAGAGACCCAGTACTTC. Amino acid sequence: CASSQDEREETQYF.

This clonotype was seen repeatedly, ten times or more. The chain has TRBV7-9 and TRBJ1-4; 8 bases align to TRBD1. CDR3 size: 15 residues. Per the germline V gene, CDR1 is SEHNR and CDR2 is FQNEAQ (reference sequence). J lost 6 bases, V lost 1 base, and 4 bases had no gene match. CDR3 in amino acids: CASSLEGTGDEKLFF. CDR3 nucleotide sequence: TGTGCCAGCAGCTTAGAAGGGACAGGCGATGAAAAACTGTTTTTT. Supplemented by reference TRBV7-9 and TRBJ1-4, the full variable domain reads DTGVSQNPRHKITKRGQNVTFRCDPISEHNRLYWYRQTLGQGPEFLTYFQNEAQLEKSRLLSDRFSAERPKGSFSTLEIQRTEQGDSAMYLCASSLEGTGDEKLFFGSGTQLSVL.

The chain has TRBV20-1 and TRBJ2-1; 11 bases match TRBD2. Trimming removed 1 base from V and 2 bases from J; junction bases left unmatched: 7. CDR1 and CDR2 from the germline V gene are DFQATT and SNEGSKA (reference sequence). The CDR3 extends over 17 amino acids. The CDR3 DNA sequence: TGCAGTGCTAGAGGAGTCACTAGCGGGAGAACCTACAATGAGCAGTTCTTC. Translation: CSARGVTSGRTYNEQFF.

This rearrangement joins TRBV29-1 to TRBJ1-1, with 9 bases that match TRBD1. The CDR3 length is 14 residues. Germline trimming cut 6 bases from V and 8 bases from J; bases unmatched to any gene: 13. Looked up from germline, CDR1 is SQVTM and CDR2 is ANQGSEA. DNA of the CDR3: TGCAGCGTGACAGGGGGAGGTTCGAGGACCGAAGCTTTCTTT. Encoded protein: CSVTGGGSRTEAFF.

V and J are TRBV6-6 and TRBJ2-4; D gene uncertain. Germline values: CDR1 MNHNY, CDR2 SVGAGI (reference sequence). The V and J ends lost 8 bases and 1 base respectively, with 6 bases between them. The CDR3 length is 12 residues. Here the CDR3 reads CASEGAKNIQYF. CDR3 DNA: TGTGCCAGCGAAGGGGCCAAAAACATTCAGTACTTC.

A few counts support this clonotype. CDR3 region: CASSYSGGDGDGYTF. The CDR3 DNA follows: TGTGCCAGCAGTTACTCCGGCGGGGACGGTGATGGCTACACCTTC. The rearrangement links TRBV6-6 to TRBJ1-2; D may be TRBD1 (5 bases). V lost 0 bases, J lost 6 bases, and 14 bases lay in between. The CDR3 consists of 15 residues. In germline, CDR1 is MNHNY, CDR2 SVGAGI (reference sequence).

This clonotype was counted a few times. V and J are TRBV12-3 or TRBV12-4 and TRBJ1-6; D is undetermined. The CDR3 is 15 residues long. V was trimmed by 5 bases and J by 9 bases, leaving 17 bases between them. The CDR3 loop reads CASSKGGNQVSPLHF. CDR3 in DNA: TGTGCCAGCAGTAAGGGAGGAAACCAGGTTTCACCCCTCCACTTT.

This clonotype was recorded a few times. This rearrangement joins TRBV7-8 to TRBJ2-5; D uncertain. The CDR3 is made up of 12 amino acids. V lost 5 bases and J lost 2, with 6 bases in between. CDR1 SGHVS and CDR2 FQNEAQ come from the germline V gene. The CDR3 DNA sequence: TGTGCCAGCAGCCAGAAACAAGAGACCCAGTACTTC. It translates to CASSQKQETQYF.

This clonotype was found a few times. V and J are TRBV12-3 or TRBV12-4 and TRBJ2-3; 8 bases fit TRBD2. V shed 6 bases and J 0 bases; nucleotides not matched to a gene: 5. This CDR3 is 15 amino acids long. CDR3 sequence reads: CASRVLAESTDTQYF. The CDR3, as DNA: TGTGCCAGCAGGGTACTAGCGGAAAGCACAGATACGCAGTATTTT.

The chain combines TRBV9 with TRBJ1-1, with a weak D call TRBD1 (6 bases). Germline V lookup: CDR1 SGDLS, CDR2 YYNGEE. CDR3 size: 15 residues. Trimming cost V 4 bases and J 1 base, with 14 bases left between them. CDR3 residues: CASSPRTRGNTEAFF. For the CDR3, the DNA is TGTGCCAGCAGCCCCCGTACCAGGGGGAACACTGAAGCTTTCTTT. The whole variable domain, remainder taken from reference TRBV9 and TRBJ1-1, is DSGVTQTPKHLITATGQRVTLRCSPRSGDLSVYWYQQSLDQGLQFLIQYYNGEERAKGNILERFSAQQFPDLHSELNLSSLELGDSALYFCASSPRTRGNTEAFFGQGTRLTVV.

This clonotype appeared many times. The chain links TRBV3-1 to TRBJ2-3; perhaps D is TRBD1 or TRBD2 (5 bases each). Between the trimmed V and J ends, which lost 1 base and 4 bases, there was a span of 6 bases. This CDR3 spans 13 amino acids. Germline CDR1 reads LGHDT; CDR2 reads YNNKEL (reference sequence). Here the CDR3 reads CASSQGGADTQYF. CDR3 in DNA: TGTGCCAGCAGCCAAGGAGGGGCAGATACGCAGTATTTT.

This clonotype was observed a handful of times. The chain is built from TRBV2 and TRBJ2-1, with D unclear. Trimming removed 3 bases from V and 0 bases from J, with 9 bases in between. There are 15 residues in the CDR3. CDR1 is SNHLY and CDR2 is FYNNEI in the germline V gene. DNA of the CDR3: TGTGCCAGCAGTGAGAGGAGCGACTCCTACAATGAGCAGTTCTTC. Its translation: CASSERSDSYNEQFF.

This clonotype was seen a few times. The V gene is TRBV29-1, the J gene TRBJ1-1; the D is unclear. The germline V gene encodes CDR1 SQVTM and CDR2 ANQGSEA. The CDR3 totals 12 residues. Trimming removed 7 bases from V and 11 bases from J, with 20 bases in between. In nucleotides, the CDR3 is TGCAGCGGCGCAAAAGGTATAGGGTCGGCTTTCTTT. Encoded protein: CSGAKGIGSAFF.

There are a few counts of this clonotype. The V gene is TRBV5-1, the J gene TRBJ1-4; D might be TRBD1 (5 bases). The CDR3 is 16 amino acids. Germline-derived CDR1 and CDR2 are SGHRS and YFSETQ. Trimming took off 0 bases at V and 3 bases at J, with 12 bases between the two ends. The CDR3 bases are TGCGCCAGCAGCTTGGGCGGGGCCTGGGCTAATGAAAAACTGTTTTTT. Protein sequence: CASSLGGAWANEKLFF.

This clonotype turned up a few times. This chain connects TRBV16 to TRBJ1-1, with no clear D. The CDR3 runs to 11 residues. Per the germline V gene, CDR1 is KGHSY and CDR2 is FQNENV. Trimming stripped 1 base from V and 8 bases from J, with 5 bases between. The CDR3 is CASSQFQEAFF. The CDR3 bases are TGTGCCAGCAGCCAATTCCAGGAAGCTTTCTTT.